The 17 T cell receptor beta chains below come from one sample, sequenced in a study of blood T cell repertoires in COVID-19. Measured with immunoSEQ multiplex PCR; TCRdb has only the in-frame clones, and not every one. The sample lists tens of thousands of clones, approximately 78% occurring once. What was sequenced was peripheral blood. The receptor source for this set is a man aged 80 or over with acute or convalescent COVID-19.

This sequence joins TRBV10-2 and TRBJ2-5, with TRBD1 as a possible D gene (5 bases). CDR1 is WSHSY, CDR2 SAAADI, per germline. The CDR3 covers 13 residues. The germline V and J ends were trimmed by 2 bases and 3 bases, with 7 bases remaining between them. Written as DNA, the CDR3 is TGCGCCAGCAGTGAGGGACAAGAAGAGACCCAGTACTTC. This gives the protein CASSEGQEETQYF.

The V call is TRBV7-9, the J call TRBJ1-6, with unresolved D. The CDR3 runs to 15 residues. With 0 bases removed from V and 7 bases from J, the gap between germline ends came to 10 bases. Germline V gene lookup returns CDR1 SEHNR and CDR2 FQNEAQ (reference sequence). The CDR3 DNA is TGTGCCAGCAGCTTAGCTGAAGGGAGAAATTCACCCCTCCACTTT. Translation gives CASSLAEGRNSPLHF.

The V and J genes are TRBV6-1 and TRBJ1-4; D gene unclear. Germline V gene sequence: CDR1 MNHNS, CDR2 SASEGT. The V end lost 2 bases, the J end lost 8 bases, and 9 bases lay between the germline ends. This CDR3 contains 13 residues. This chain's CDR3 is CASSEFPQEKLFF. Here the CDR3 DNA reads TGTGCCAGCAGTGAATTCCCCCAAGAAAAACTGTTTTTT.

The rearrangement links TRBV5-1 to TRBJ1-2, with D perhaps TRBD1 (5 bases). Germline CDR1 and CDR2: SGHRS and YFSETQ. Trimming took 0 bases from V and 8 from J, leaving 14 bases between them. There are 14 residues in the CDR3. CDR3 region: CASSLAQDIGGYTF. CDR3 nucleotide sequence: TGCGCCAGCAGCTTGGCCCAGGACATAGGGGGCTACACCTTC.

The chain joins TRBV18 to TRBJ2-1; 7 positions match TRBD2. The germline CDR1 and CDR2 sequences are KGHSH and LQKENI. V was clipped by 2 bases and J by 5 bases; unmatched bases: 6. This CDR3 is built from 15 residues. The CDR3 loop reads CASSPDFGGNNEQFF. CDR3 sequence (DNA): TGTGCCAGCTCACCAGATTTCGGGGGGAACAATGAGCAGTTCTTC.

The CDR3 reads CASSATGTTEAFF. The CDR3 coding sequence is TGTGCCAGCAGCGCAACAGGTACCACTGAAGCTTTCTTT. The gene calls are TRBV7-6 and TRBJ1-1; the D gene is possibly TRBD1 (5 bases). The CDR3 runs 13 residues. V lost 5 bases, J lost 4 bases, and 11 bases lay in between. The germline gives CDR1 SGHVS, CDR2 FNYEAQ.

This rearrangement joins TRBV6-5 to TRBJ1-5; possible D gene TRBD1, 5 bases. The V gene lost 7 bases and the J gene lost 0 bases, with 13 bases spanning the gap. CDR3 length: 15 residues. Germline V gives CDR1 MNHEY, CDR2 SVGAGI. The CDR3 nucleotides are TGTGCCAGCACCCCGGGACTTTATAGCAATCAGCCCCAGCATTTT. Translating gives CASTPGLYSNQPQHF.

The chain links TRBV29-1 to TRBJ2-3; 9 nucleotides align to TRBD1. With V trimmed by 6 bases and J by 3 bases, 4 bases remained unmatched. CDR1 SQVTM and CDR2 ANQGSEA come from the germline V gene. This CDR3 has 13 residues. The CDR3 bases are TGCAGCGTACCCGGGACAGGGACAGATACGCAGTATTTT. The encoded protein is CSVPGTGTDTQYF.

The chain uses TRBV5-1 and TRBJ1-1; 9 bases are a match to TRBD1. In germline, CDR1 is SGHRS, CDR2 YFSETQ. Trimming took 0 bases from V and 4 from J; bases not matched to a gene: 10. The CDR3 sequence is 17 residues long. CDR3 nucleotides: TGCGCCAGCAGCTTGGGGACAGGGGCCGGGCTCGGCACTGAAGCTTTCTTT. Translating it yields CASSLGTGAGLGTEAFF.

The CDR3 DNA sequence: TGTGCCAGCAGTTACGGGGACAGGTCAAATTCACCCCTCCACTTT. Protein: CASSYGDRSNSPLHF. The V gene is TRBV6-6, the J gene TRBJ1-6; TRBD1 matches 8 bases. V lost 2 bases, J lost 7 bases, and 4 bases stayed unmatched. CDR1 and CDR2 (germline): MNHNY, SVGAGI (reference sequence). The length of the CDR3 is 15 residues.

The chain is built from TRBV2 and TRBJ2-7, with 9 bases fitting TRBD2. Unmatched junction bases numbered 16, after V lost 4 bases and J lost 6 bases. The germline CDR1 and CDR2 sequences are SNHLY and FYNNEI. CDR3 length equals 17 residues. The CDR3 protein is CASSAIIASGVGSEQYF. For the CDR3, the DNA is TGTGCCAGCAGTGCGATTATCGCTAGCGGGGTAGGGAGCGAGCAGTACTTC.

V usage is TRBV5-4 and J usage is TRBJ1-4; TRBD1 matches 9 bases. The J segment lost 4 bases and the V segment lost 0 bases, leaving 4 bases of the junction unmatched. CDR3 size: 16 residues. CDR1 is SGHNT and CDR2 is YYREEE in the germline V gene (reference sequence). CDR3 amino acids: CASSLGQGDLNEKLFF. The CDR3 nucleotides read TGTGCCAGCAGCTTGGGACAGGGGGACCTTAATGAAAAACTGTTTTTT.

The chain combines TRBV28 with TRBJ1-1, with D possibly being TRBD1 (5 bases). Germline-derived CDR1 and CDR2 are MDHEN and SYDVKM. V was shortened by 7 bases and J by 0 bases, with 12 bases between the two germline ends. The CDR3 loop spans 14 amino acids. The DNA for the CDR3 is TGTGCCAGCATCCGCACAGGAGTGAACACTGAAGCTTTCTTT. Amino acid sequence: CASIRTGVNTEAFF.

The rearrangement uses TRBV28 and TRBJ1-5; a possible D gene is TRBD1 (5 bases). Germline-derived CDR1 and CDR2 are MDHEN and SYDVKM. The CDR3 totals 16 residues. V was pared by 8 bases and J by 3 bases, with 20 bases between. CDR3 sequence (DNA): TGTGCCAGCGCCGTTGGGGGGGGAGGGTACAATCAGCCCCAGCATTTT. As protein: CASAVGGGGYNQPQHF.

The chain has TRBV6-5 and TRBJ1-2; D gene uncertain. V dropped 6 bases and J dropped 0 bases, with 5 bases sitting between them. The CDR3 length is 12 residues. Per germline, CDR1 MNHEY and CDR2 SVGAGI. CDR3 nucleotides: TGTGCCAGCAGGTCGGCTAACTATGGCTACACCTTC. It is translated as CASRSANYGYTF.

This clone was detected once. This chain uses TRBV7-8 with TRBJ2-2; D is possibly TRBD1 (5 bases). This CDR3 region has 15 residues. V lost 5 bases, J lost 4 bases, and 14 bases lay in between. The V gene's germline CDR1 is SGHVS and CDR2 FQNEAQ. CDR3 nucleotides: TGTGCCAGCAGCCCGCTCGACAGTTTCACCGGGGAGCTGTTTTTT. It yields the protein CASSPLDSFTGELFF.

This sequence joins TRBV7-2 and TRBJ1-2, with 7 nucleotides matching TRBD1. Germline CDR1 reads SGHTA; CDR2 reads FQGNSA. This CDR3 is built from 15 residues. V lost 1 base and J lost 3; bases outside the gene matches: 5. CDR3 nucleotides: TGTGCCAGCAGCTTAGTCGGCAGGGGGGACTATGGCTACACCTTC. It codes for CASSLVGRGDYGYTF.